Below, 30 T cell receptor beta chains from the same sample are listed, as sequenced in a study of cytomegalovirus exposure and HLA in healthy donors. PCR was performed using 60 Vbeta and 13 Jbeta primers. The protocol was immunoSEQ multiplex PCR, while the TCRdb copy is restricted to in-frame clones and leaves out a portion. The table has 150,000 to 200,000 clones, 80% to 85% seen once. The source material was PBMCs. The receptors derive from a man aged 45-65 years in good health and CMV-seropositive.

This chain links TRBV5-1 with TRBJ1-1; tentative D call: TRBD1 (6 bases). The V end was cut by 0 bases, the J end by 9 bases, with 15 bases between. The CDR3 is 14 residues long. From germline, CDR1 is SGHRS and CDR2 YFSETQ. The DNA of the CDR3 is TGCGCCAGCAGCTTGGAACAGGGTGGGACTAAAGCTTTCTTT. As protein: CASSLEQGGTKAFF.

The chain couples TRBV7-6 to TRBJ2-6; TRBD2 might be the D (6 bases). Germline lookup yields CDR1 SGHVS and CDR2 FNYEAQ. This CDR3 has 16 residues. Trimming cost V 7 bases and J 0 bases, with 13 bases left between them. CDR3 in DNA: TGTGCCAGCATCGGAGGGGCAAGCTCTGGGGCCAACGTCCTGACTTTC. Its translation: CASIGGASSGANVLTF.

The CDR3 region is CALVLGTLSYEQYF. DNA of the CDR3: TGTGCCTTGGTTCTCGGGACACTTTCCTACGAGCAGTACTTC. The genes are TRBV30 and TRBJ2-7; the D gene is possibly TRBD1 (6 bases). The germline V and J ends were trimmed by 7 bases and 1 base, with 17 bases remaining between them. The CDR3 covers 14 residues. Germline-derived CDR1 and CDR2 are GTSNPN and SVGIG (reference sequence).

The chain combines TRBV6-5 with TRBJ2-7, with D perhaps matching TRBD1 (6 bases). Germline assignment: CDR1 MNHEY and CDR2 SVGAGI. The CDR3 has 15 residues. Trimming left V 6 bases short and J 1 base short, with 16 bases between. The CDR3 DNA is TGTGCCAGCAGCCGTCAGGGGACCCTTTCCTACGAGCAGTACTTC. Translating it yields CASSRQGTLSYEQYF.

This clone was recorded a few times. The rearrangement joins TRBV7-3 to TRBJ2-1; 13 nucleotides match TRBD2. This CDR3 contains 15 residues. The germline V gene has CDR1 SGHTA and CDR2 FQGTGA. With V trimmed by 4 bases and J by 6 bases, 3 bases remained unmatched. CDR3 amino acids: CASSSLAGGGNEQFF. Here the CDR3 DNA reads TGTGCCAGCAGCTCACTAGCGGGAGGGGGCAATGAGCAGTTCTTC.

The chain joins TRBV5-1 to TRBJ2-1, with 11 bases lining up with TRBD1. The length of the CDR3 is 15 residues. V trimming: 4 bases; J trimming: 5 bases; junction bases outside the gene matches: 5. The V gene's germline CDR1 is SGHRS and CDR2 YFSETQ. CDR3 sequence reads: CASSPGTGGHNEQFF. The DNA of the CDR3 is TGCGCCAGCAGCCCCGGGACAGGGGGTCACAATGAGCAGTTCTTC.

J is TRBJ2-1 and V is TRBV4-1, with a weak D call TRBD1 (5 bases). Trimming shortened V by 1 base and J by 6 bases, and 13 bases separated the two germline ends. The CDR3 is 15 amino acids. Germline V gene data show CDR1 as MGHRA and CDR2 as YSYEKL. The CDR3 DNA is TGCGCCAGCAGCCAAGCGTTGACAGTAAGCAATGAGCAGTTCTTC. Translating it yields CASSQALTVSNEQFF.

The chain uses TRBV27 and TRBJ1-1; D is possibly TRBD1 (6 bases). This CDR3 spans 14 amino acids. V lost 5 bases and J 2 bases, leaving 12 bases between the germline ends. Germline V gene sequence: CDR1 MNHEY, CDR2 SMNVEV (reference sequence). Written as DNA, the CDR3 is TGTGCCAGCAGTACCGACAGGATAAACACTGAAGCTTTCTTT. Its protein product is CASSTDRINTEAFF.

The chain joins TRBV5-4 to TRBJ2-7, with unresolved D. CDR1 and CDR2 from the germline V gene are SGHNT and YYREEE (reference sequence). The CDR3 spans 14 residues. V lost 0 bases to trimming and J lost 0 bases, with 7 bases between them. CDR3 DNA: TGTGCCAGCAGCTTGGACAGCCCCTCCTACGAGCAGTACTTC. Its translation: CASSLDSPSYEQYF.

V is TRBV7-9 and J is TRBJ2-2, with D maybe TRBD1 (5 bases). V was cut by 8 bases and J by 0 bases, with 10 bases left in between. This CDR3 is built from 14 residues. The germline gives CDR1 SEHNR, CDR2 FQNEAQ (reference sequence). The DNA for the CDR3 is TGTGCCAGCTTGGTGGGGCCGAACACCGGGGAGCTGTTTTTT. It specifies CASLVGPNTGELFF.

The V and J genes are TRBV21-1 and TRBJ2-7; the D call of TRBD1 is as the table states it, not checked on the DNA. TRBV21-1 is annotated as a pseudogene. The CDR3 length is 14 residues. CDR3: CASSKRTGGHEQYF. The CDR3 DNA is TGTGCCAGCAGCAAACGGACAGGAGGGCACGAGCAGTACTTC.

This clone has just a few counts. The V and J genes are TRBV5-4 and TRBJ1-1, with 11 bases matching TRBD1. This CDR3 spans 15 amino acids. In germline, CDR1 is SGHNT, CDR2 YYREEE (reference sequence). With 4 bases clipped from V and 2 bases from J, the junction kept 4 bases outside the gene matches. CDR3 amino acids: CASSPGTGGNTEAFF. As DNA, the CDR3 is TGTGCCAGCAGCCCCGGGACAGGGGGAAACACTGAAGCTTTCTTT.

The genes are TRBV4-2 and TRBJ2-1; D is perhaps TRBD2 (7 bases). Per germline, CDR1 LGHNA and CDR2 YNFKEQ. V lost 0 bases, J lost 4 bases, and 19 bases lay in between. This CDR3 region has 18 residues. CDR3 protein: CASSQDVGGGLLYNEQFF. The CDR3 DNA is TGTGCCAGCAGCCAAGATGTAGGGGGGGGCTTGTTGTACAATGAGCAGTTCTTC.

V is TRBV6-1 and J is TRBJ2-3, with unresolved D. The V gene's germline CDR1 is MNHNS and CDR2 SASEGT. Trimming removed 6 bases from V and 4 bases from J, with 5 bases in between. The CDR3 extends over 11 amino acids. The chain's CDR3 is CASRYSDTQYF. CDR3 nucleotide sequence: TGTGCCAGCAGGTATTCAGATACGCAGTATTTT.

V gene TRBV19 combines with J gene TRBJ1-6, with TRBD1 as a possible D gene (5 bases). The CDR3 totals 12 residues. Trimming left V 5 bases short and J 10 bases short, with 9 bases between. In germline, CDR1 is LNHDA, CDR2 SQIVND (reference sequence). The CDR3 nucleotides read TGTGCCAGTAGTTCCAGGGTATCACCCCTCCACTTT. Translated, it gives CASSSRVSPLHF.

On this clone: The same CDR3 also results from other DNA sequences found in this sample. The chain carries TRBV5-1 and TRBJ2-3; D not certain. The CDR3 consists of 14 residues. Germline V lookup: CDR1 SGHRS, CDR2 YFSETQ. Trimming pared 0 bases from V and 1 base from J, leaving 6 bases between. Written as DNA, the CDR3 is TGCGCCAGCAGCTTGGAAACAGGCACAGATACGCAGTATTTT. This codes for CASSLETGTDTQYF.

This CDR3 reads CASSLGRTGGAPDTQYF. The CDR3 DNA follows: TGTGCCAGCAGTTTGGGACGAACAGGGGGCGCCCCAGATACGCAGTATTTT. This rearrangement joins TRBV27 to TRBJ2-3; TRBD1 matches 9 bases. Trimming removed 3 bases from V and 4 bases from J; junction bases left unmatched: 11. Germline V CDR1 and CDR2: MNHEY, SMNVEV (reference sequence). The CDR3 runs 17 residues.

The genes are TRBV6-5 and TRBJ1-1, with D perhaps TRBD1 (6 bases). V was shortened by 8 bases and J by 5 bases, with 15 bases between the two germline ends. This CDR3 spans 13 amino acids. Germline CDR1 and CDR2: MNHEY and SVGAGI. The CDR3 reads CASPRGDRTEAFF. DNA of the CDR3: TGTGCCAGCCCCAGGGGCGATCGGACTGAAGCTTTCTTT.

The chain joins TRBV7-9 to TRBJ2-1, with a possible D match to TRBD2 (6 bases). Germline lookup yields CDR1 SEHNR and CDR2 FQNEAQ (reference sequence). Trimming removed 1 base at V and 15 bases at J, with 13 bases between. CDR3 size: 12 residues. The CDR3 is CASSLVTSWPFF. CDR3 DNA sequence: TGTGCCAGCAGCTTAGTTACTAGCTGGCCGTTCTTC.

This clone was seen once. The CDR3 DNA reads TGTGCCAGCAGCTTACCGGGGAGCCTTCGGGCGACCCAGTACTTC. It codes for CASSLPGSLRATQYF. The chain links TRBV7-2 to TRBJ2-5; D possibly corresponds to TRBD2 (5 bases). The CDR3 has 15 amino acids. V lost 2 bases and J lost 7, with 17 bases in between. The V gene's germline CDR1 is SGHTA and CDR2 FQGNSA.

This chain connects TRBV2 to TRBJ1-5; no reliable D call. The V end lost 4 bases, the J end lost 6 bases, and 7 bases lay between the germline ends. CDR3 length equals 12 residues. Per the germline V gene, CDR1 is SNHLY and CDR2 is FYNNEI. The CDR3 bases are TGTGCCAGCAGTGTAATTCTTCAGCCCCAGCATTTT. Amino acids: CASSVILQPQHF.

J is TRBJ1-6 and V is TRBV5-4; D unresolved. V was clipped by 0 bases and J by 0 bases, with 10 bases between them. Germline CDR1 SGHNT, CDR2 YYREEE (reference sequence). There are 17 residues in the CDR3. Here the CDR3 DNA reads TGTGCCAGCAGCTTGGCCGCGTCGAGCTCCTATAATTCACCCCTCCACTTT. Protein product: CASSLAASSSYNSPLHF.

This sequence joins TRBV5-8 and TRBJ2-1, with 7 bases fitting TRBD2. The trim removed 0 bases at V and 0 bases at J, leaving 0 bases unmatched. CDR1 SGHTS and CDR2 YDEGEE come from the germline V gene. The CDR3 consists of 15 residues. The CDR3 DNA sequence: TGTGCCAGCAGCTTGGGGACTAGCTCCTACAATGAGCAGTTCTTC. This codes for CASSLGTSSYNEQFF.

The rearrangement uses TRBV28 and TRBJ1-4; D unresolved. The ends were cut back, 5 bases at V and 0 bases at J, with 16 bases in the middle. The length of the CDR3 is 17 residues. Germline loops: CDR1 MDHEN, CDR2 SYDVKM. Here the CDR3 reads CASSPTPYSTTNEKLFF. For the CDR3, the DNA is TGTGCCAGCAGTCCTACTCCCTACTCAACAACTAATGAAAAACTGTTTTTT.

The chain employs TRBV6-1 and TRBJ2-3; tentatively, D is TRBD1 (5 bases). The CDR3 consists of 11 residues. The V end was cut by 8 bases, the J end by 7 bases, with 10 bases between. From germline, CDR1 is MNHNS and CDR2 SASEGT. The CDR3 spells CASWGEYTQYF. As DNA, the CDR3 is TGTGCCAGCTGGGGCGAATATACGCAGTATTTT.

This clone showed up just a few times. The J gene is TRBJ1-2, the V gene TRBV7-2, with 7 bases aligning to TRBD1. Germline CDR1 SGHTA, CDR2 FQGNSA. The V gene end was trimmed by 5 bases and the J gene end by 2 bases; junction bases not matched to a gene: 8. This CDR3 region has 15 residues. CDR3 protein: CASSPRPTGNYGYTF. For the CDR3, the DNA is TGTGCCAGCAGCCCCCGCCCGACAGGGAACTATGGCTACACCTTC.

This clone appeared once. The chain joins TRBV27 to TRBJ1-6; no reliable D call. Germline assignment: CDR1 MNHEY and CDR2 SMNVEV (reference sequence). The CDR3 spans 15 residues. The ends were cut back, 5 bases at V and 9 bases at J, with 17 bases in the middle. CDR3 sequence: CASSPGPPGFSPLHF. CDR3 coding DNA: TGTGCCAGCAGTCCTGGGCCCCCCGGATTTTCACCCCTCCACTTT.

This chain joins TRBV7-8 and TRBJ2-5; D ambiguous. Trimming shortened V by 2 bases and J by 1 base, and 11 bases separated the two germline ends. Germline CDR1 reads SGHVS; CDR2 reads FQNEAQ. This CDR3 has 15 amino acids. For the CDR3, the DNA is TGTGCCAGCAGCTTAATTGACACACCCCAAGAGACCCAGTACTTC. This sequence encodes CASSLIDTPQETQYF.

Written as DNA, the CDR3 is TGTGCCAGCAGCCGTAGCCCGGGTAGCACAGATACGCAGTATTTT. This gives the protein CASSRSPGSTDTQYF. The chain employs TRBV7-2 and TRBJ2-3; no clear D gene. Trimming pared 5 bases from V and 0 bases from J, leaving 12 bases between. Germline assignment: CDR1 SGHTA and CDR2 FQGNSA. The CDR3 covers 15 residues.

The V gene is TRBV27, the J gene TRBJ2-3; 8 bases match TRBD2. This CDR3 contains 13 residues. The trim removed 8 bases at V and 1 base at J, leaving 2 bases unmatched. From germline, CDR1 is MNHEY and CDR2 SMNVEV (reference sequence). CDR3 sequence reads: CASAGGRTDTQYF. The CDR3 region has the DNA TGTGCCAGCGCGGGGGGCCGCACAGATACGCAGTATTTT.